A selection of T cell receptor beta chains follows, all from one sample in a study of T cell responses to AZD1222 COVID-19 vaccine. Clones were read by immunoSEQ multiplex PCR, and TCRdb kept only the in-frame ones, dropping some. The sample has approximately 160,000 clones, 85% to 95% seen once. Sequenced material: peripheral blood, taken on day 0 of AZD1222 vaccination. These receptors originate from an adult in good health. Both conserved end residues are part of each CDR3. D genes are given only for firm matches. Size tells how often a clone was seen (once, few, many) or the class of an expanded clone, and some rows leave it out.

v_gene	abundance	d_gene	j_gene	CDR3nt	CDR3aa
TRBV7-3	-	-	TRBJ2-1	TGTGCCAGCAGCTTATTAAAGGGAAATGAGCAGTTCTTC	CASSLLKGNEQFF
TRBV12-3/TRBV12-4	-	-	TRBJ2-1	TGTGCCAGCAGCCCGAACCCCGCGGGGAAGCAGTTCTTC	CASSPNPAGKQFF
TRBV6-6	-	TRBD1	TRBJ2-7	TGTGCCAGCAGTTACACGGGACAGGGGGGGGAGCAGTACTTC	CASSYTGQGGEQYF
TRBV19	-	-	TRBJ2-4	TGTGCCAGTAGTCCGTCAGCGATCAAAAACATTCAGTACTTC	CASSPSAIKNIQYF
TRBV11-3	-	-	TRBJ2-5	TGTGCCAGCAGCTTCAGTCAGGGCCAAGAGACCCAGTACTTC	CASSFSQGQETQYF
TRBV12-3/TRBV12-4	-	-	TRBJ2-5	TGTGCCAGCAGTTTTGAGGGAGGAAAGTACTTC	CASSFEGGKYF
TRBV7-2	-	-	TRBJ2-7	TGTGCCAGCAGCTTATCACTAGCAAACTACGAGCAGTACTTC	CASSLSLANYEQYF
TRBV28	-	-	TRBJ2-5	TGTGCCAGCAGAGTTGGAGGATCCAGGGAAGAGACCCAGTACTTC	CASRVGGSREETQYF
TRBV9	-	TRBD2	TRBJ2-2	TGTGCCAGCAGCCCGGGGACTAGCAACACCGGGGAGCTGTTTTTT	CASSPGTSNTGELFF
TRBV2	-	-	TRBJ2-7	TGTGCCAGCAGTGAACAGGGCAGCTACGAGCAGTACTTC	CASSEQGSYEQYF
TRBV28	once	-	TRBJ2-5	TGTGCCAGCAGCCTACAAGAGACCCAGTACTTC	CASSLQETQYF
TRBV7-9	-	-	TRBJ1-3	TGTGCCAGCAGCCCCGGACAGGGAAACACCATATATTTT	CASSPGQGNTIYF
TRBV6-9	-	-	TRBJ2-5	TGTGCCACCCGCCATCCCGGGAGCCCCCGAGAGACCCAGTACTTC	CATRHPGSPRETQYF
TRBV7-9	-	-	TRBJ2-4	TGTGCCAGCAGCTTAAACCTGGCCAGGACGTACCTAGCCAAAAACATTCAGTACTTC	CASSLNLARTYLAKNIQYF
TRBV7-2	once	-	TRBJ1-1	TGTGCCAGCAGCACCTCAAGAGGGGAAGTCACTGAAGCTTTCTTT	CASSTSRGEVTEAFF
TRBV30	-	-	TRBJ1-1	TGTGCCTGGAGCTCCCCCGGAATTAGAACTGAAGCTTTCTTT	CAWSSPGIRTEAFF
TRBV5-8	-	TRBD1	TRBJ1-2	TGTGCCAGCAGCTTGGGAGGGGGCAACTATGGCTACACCTTC	CASSLGGGNYGYTF
TRBV7-9	-	-	TRBJ2-7	TGTGCCAGCAGCTTAGTCGGGGGAAACGAGCAGTACTTC	CASSLVGGNEQYF
TRBV19	-	TRBD2	TRBJ2-3	TGTGCCAGTAGTCGTTCGGGGGGTTCCACAGATACGCAGTATTTT	CASSRSGGSTDTQYF
TRBV6-5	-	-	TRBJ2-7	TGTGCCAGCAGTTTTGGCAGCCCCCGACTCTCCTACGAGCAGTACTTC	CASSFGSPRLSYEQYF
TRBV9	once	-	TRBJ1-5	TGTGCCAGCAGCCAGGGCTATCAGCCCCAGCATTTT	CASSQGYQPQHF
TRBV7-8	-	-	TRBJ2-7	TGTGCCAGCAGCTTAGCTCGAGGGTCGATCGAGCAGTACTTC	CASSLARGSIEQYF
TRBV6-4	-	-	TRBJ1-1	TGTGCCAGCAGTGACTCTGGTCAGGGTTGGACTGAAGCTTTCTTT	CASSDSGQGWTEAFF
TRBV11-2	-	TRBD1	TRBJ1-4	TGTGCCGGCAGCCGAGGGGGCTCCGAGTGGCTGTTTTTT	CAGSRGGSEWLFF